Sequencing of this T cell receptor beta chain was carried out in a study of OX40 agonist ivuxolimab in advanced cancers. The wider study: With ivuxolimab, an agonistic anti-OX40 (CD134) antibody, patients were treated. The study reported partial responses in three patients: one hepatocellular carcinoma, two cutaneous melanoma.

To note about this clone: Its matching antigen is unknown.

General study points: Partial responders at 0.1-3.0 mg/kg had among the lowest clonal expansion.

Measured with immunoSEQ multiplex PCR; TCRdb has only the in-frame clones, and not every one. This table holds around 31,000 clones, approximately 89% found once. CDR1 and CDR2 from the germline V gene are MGHRA and YSYEKL. The CDR3 runs to 14 residues. With 1 base clipped from V and 2 bases from J, the junction kept 2 bases outside the gene matches. The sample here was CD4+ or CD8+ T cells sorted from blood, taken in a trial of the OX40 agonist ivuxolimab. The receptor was derived from an adult with an advanced solid tumor such as melanoma, head and neck, liver or kidney cancer. The V call is TRBV4-1, the J call TRBJ2-7; 7 bases fit TRBD2. The CDR3 loop reads CASSQGSGAYEQYF. The CDR3 nucleotides are TGCGCCAGCAGCCAAGGGAGCGGGGCCTACGAGCAGTACTTC.